A selection of T cell receptor beta chains follows, all from one sample in a study of blood T cell repertoires in COVID-19. Clones were sequenced by immunoSEQ multiplex PCR, and TCRdb holds only the in-frame ones, with some missing. Of 90,000 or so clones in the sample, roughly 80% were seen once. Specimen: peripheral blood. These receptors were collected from a human donor in a cohort sampled during active COVID-19. CDR3s include the opening cysteine and the closing phenylalanine or tryptophan. D genes are given only for firm matches. Some rows have no size entry. The others give once, few or many, or a class for an expanded clone.

>TRBJ1-2|TRBD1|-|TRBV19
TGTGCCAGTAGTATGAATGGACAGGGAGATTATGGCTACACCTTC
CASSMNGQGDYGYTF
>TRBJ2-5|TRBD1|-|TRBV2
TGTGCCAGCAGCGCGGACAGGGTGGAGACCCAGTACTTC
CASSADRVETQYF
>TRBJ2-1|-|-|TRBV9
TGTGCCAGCAGCGTAGAGGGGTCCACTGGCAATGAGCAGTTCTTC
CASSVEGSTGNEQFF
>TRBJ1-5|-|-|TRBV9
TGTGCCAGCGGGGCAGGCCCTAATCAGCCCCAGCATTTT
CASGAGPNQPQHF
>TRBJ2-7|TRBD1|-|TRBV6-5
TGTGCCAGCAGCCGATCCGGGACAGGGGGCCACGAGCAGTACTTC
CASSRSGTGGHEQYF
>TRBJ2-2|-|-|TRBV19
TGTGCCAGTAGTATGGTCCCGAGTTCGGCCGGGGAGCTGTTTTTT
CASSMVPSSAGELFF
>TRBJ2-3|-|once|TRBV6-5
TGTGCCAGCAGTTACTTAACTTCATCCGATACGCAGTATTTT
CASSYLTSSDTQYF
>TRBJ2-6|TRBD1|few|TRBV6-2/TRBV6-3
TGTGCCAGCAGTGCCGAGGAAACAGGGGGCGACCTAGCCTCTGGGGCCAACGTCCTGACTTTC
CASSAEETGGDLASGANVLTF
>TRBJ1-6|-|-|TRBV30
TGTGCCTGGAGTGAACAGAATAATTCACCCCTCCACTTT
CAWSEQNNSPLHF
>TRBJ1-4|-|-|TRBV18
TGTGCCAGCTCATCCTCACAGGGAAGGACGACTGAAAAACTGTTTTTT
CASSSSQGRTTEKLFF
>TRBJ1-1|TRBD1|-|TRBV7-3
TGTGCCAGCAGCGCAGGGGGCCCCACTGAAGCTTTCTTT
CASSAGGPTEAFF
>TRBJ2-2|-|-|TRBV5-5
TGTGCCAGCAGCTTGTTAGCAGGGTCTAACACCGGGGAGCTGTTTTTT
CASSLLAGSNTGELFF
>TRBJ2-5|-|-|TRBV6-2/TRBV6-3
TGTGCCAGCAGTTACGGGGATGGGGGGTCGTTAGAGACCCAGTACTTC
CASSYGDGGSLETQYF
>TRBJ2-1|-|-|TRBV27
TGTGCCAGCAGTTTATTGTCTCAAGCCCTCAATGAGCAGTTCTTC
CASSLLSQALNEQFF
>TRBJ1-5|-|-|TRBV24-1
TGTGCCACCGGGGGGGGCCTTGCCCAGCCCCAGCATTTT
CATGGGLAQPQHF
>TRBJ1-6|-|-|TRBV2
TGTGCCAGCAGTGAAGGGGGCAGTTATTCACCCCTCCACTTT
CASSEGGSYSPLHF
>TRBJ1-5|-|once|TRBV6-1
TGTGCCAGCAGTGAAGGTACAGGGCTTCCTCAGCCCCAGCATTTT
CASSEGTGLPQPQHF
>TRBJ2-1|-|-|TRBV19
TGTGCCTCCTCCGGGGTGAATGAGCAGTTCTTC
CASSGVNEQFF
>TRBJ1-2|-|-|TRBV11-2
TGTGCCAGCAGCTTAGGACAGCTCGATGGCTACACCTTC
CASSLGQLDGYTF
>TRBJ2-3|TRBD1|-|TRBV9
TGTGCCAGCAGCGTCCAGGGGGGCACAGATACGCAGTATTTT
CASSVQGGTDTQYF
>TRBJ2-7|TRBD1|-|TRBV6-5
TGTGCCAGCAGTCTCGACAGGGCACCCTACGAGCAGTACTTC
CASSLDRAPYEQYF
>TRBJ1-2|-|-|TRBV7-9
TGTGCCAGCAGCTTCGCACAGGGAGGGAACTATGGCTACACCTTC
CASSFAQGGNYGYTF
>TRBJ2-1|-|-|TRBV21-1
TGTGCCAGCAGCAAAGGGGGCGACTACAATGAGCAGTTCTTC
CASSKGGDYNEQFF
>TRBJ2-5|TRBD2|-|TRBV19
TGTGCCAGTAGTAAAAAAGCGGGAGAAGCAGGGACAGAGACCCAGTACTTC
CASSKKAGEAGTETQYF
>TRBJ2-1|TRBD1|-|TRBV10-3
TGTGCCATCAGTGGGGGACAGGTATTCAATGAGCAGTTCTTC
CAISGGQVFNEQFF
>TRBJ2-3|TRBD1|-|TRBV27
TGTGCCAGCAGCCGGACAGGGGGGACAGATACGCAGTATTTT
CASSRTGGTDTQYF
>TRBJ2-5|TRBD1|-|TRBV10-3
TGTGCCATCAGTGAGACAGGGGAAATAGAAGAGACCCAGTACTTC
CAISETGEIEETQYF
>TRBJ1-2|-|-|TRBV5-3
TGTGCCAGAAGCGTACAGAGCAACTATGGCTACACCTTC
CARSVQSNYGYTF